What follows describes a single T cell receptor (beta chain). V was trimmed by 2 bases and J by 6 bases, leaving 7 bases between them. There are 12 residues in the CDR3. In germline, CDR1 is MNHNY, CDR2 SVGAGI (reference sequence). This entry belongs to a study of blood T cell repertoires in COVID-19. Overall study: The origin of the acute and convalescent COVID-19 samples was the United States, Italy and Spain. Sources were T cells, B-cell-depleted T cells, or PBMCs; the material itself was cDNA or gDNA.

As processed by the authors: Estimation of nucleated cell counts relied on the amplification of reference gene primers. This table comes from immunoSEQ multiplex PCR, and its TCRdb copy is limited to in-frame clones, with some not included. V and J calls and clone size are given by that table; D and trimming were obtained from the DNA. The sample shows 200,000 to 300,000 clones, about 87% of them seen only once. Material for sequencing was peripheral blood. The gene calls are TRBV6-6 and TRBJ1-1; D ambiguous. The clonotype originates from a man aged 60-69 years who had recovered from COVID-19. DNA for the CDR3: TGTGCCAGCAGTTACCCAAAATCTGAAGCTTTCTTT. It codes for CASSYPKSEAFF.